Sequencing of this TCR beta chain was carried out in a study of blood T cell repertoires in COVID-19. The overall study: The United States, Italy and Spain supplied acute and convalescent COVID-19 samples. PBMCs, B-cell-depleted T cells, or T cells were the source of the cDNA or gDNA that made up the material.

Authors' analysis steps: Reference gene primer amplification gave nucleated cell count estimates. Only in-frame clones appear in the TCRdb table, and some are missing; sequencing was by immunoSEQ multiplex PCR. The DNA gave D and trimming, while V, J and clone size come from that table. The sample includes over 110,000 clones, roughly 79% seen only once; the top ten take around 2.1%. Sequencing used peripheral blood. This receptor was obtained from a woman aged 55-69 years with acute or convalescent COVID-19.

CDR3 DNA sequence: TGTGCCAGCAGCCCCGAACCTGCAGGGGCAGCCTACGAGCAGTACTTC. Translated: CASSPEPAGAAYEQYF. V and J are TRBV5-4 and TRBJ2-7; D may be TRBD1 (6 bases). Per the germline V gene, CDR1 is SGHNT and CDR2 is YYREEE (reference sequence). This CDR3 contains 16 residues. V was cut by 4 bases and J by 2 bases, with 19 bases left in between.